This TCR beta chain appears in the sequencing data of a study of control samples from healthy donors and cancer patients. The data were produced by immunoSEQ multiplex PCR, yet TCRdb's version contains in-frame clones alone and is incomplete. The table lists some 170,000 clones, nearly 96% of them singletons, with approximately 1% in the top ten. V lost 6 bases and J lost 4; bases outside the gene matches: 7. This CDR3 is built from 14 residues. Per germline, CDR1 MDHEN and CDR2 SYDVKM. The clonotype comes from a woman aged 25 to 39 in good health. The V call is TRBV28, the J call TRBJ1-2, with 8 nucleotides matching TRBD1. The sample consisted of blood. As DNA, the CDR3 is TGTGCCAGCAGCCCAGGGGGCATGGGCTATGGCTACACCTTC. Residues: CASSPGGMGYGYTF.